The 13 T cell receptor beta chains listed next were all sequenced from one sample in a study of CD4 T cells in relation to SARS-CoV-2 and coronaviruses. Unexposed donor CD4+ T cells date from about 2011-2018, before the COVID-19 pandemic. After about 10 days of culture, CD4+ T cells were isolated. Antigen specificity for these receptors is unknown. Sequenced by immunoSEQ multiplex PCR; TCRdb stores in-frame clones only, minus some. Among about 23,000 clones listed, roughly four fifths were seen once. The sample taken for sequencing was CD4+ T cells from PBMCs, cultured in vitro. The source of these receptors is a human donor in good health.

Only one count was recorded for this clone. The chain links TRBV7-2 to TRBJ1-1; D remains ambiguous. The V end was cut by 5 bases, the J end by 7 bases, with 14 bases between. This CDR3 region has 13 residues. Per the germline V gene, CDR1 is SGHTA and CDR2 is FQGNSA. CDR3 sequence reads: CASSLTPGVEAFF. CDR3 DNA sequence: TGTGCCAGCAGCCTAACGCCGGGAGTTGAAGCTTTCTTT.

This clone turned up a few times. The V gene is TRBV4-3, the J gene TRBJ1-6; 7 bases agree with TRBD1. V was pared by 1 base and J by 6 bases, with 6 bases of the junction left unmatched. Germline loops: CDR1 LGHNA, CDR2 YSLEER. CDR3 length: 16 amino acids. The CDR3 region has the DNA TGCGCCAGCAGCCAAGTAGGGGGACAGTTTAATTCACCCCTCCACTTT. Translating gives CASSQVGGQFNSPLHF.

This clone was found a few times. The V and J genes are TRBV12-3 or TRBV12-4 and TRBJ2-7; D remains ambiguous. The CDR3 runs to 13 residues. V was pared by 1 base and J by 3 bases, with 7 bases between. CDR3 in amino acids: CASSLGTVYEQYF. In DNA, the CDR3 is TGTGCCAGCAGTTTAGGGACGGTCTACGAGCAGTACTTC.

The CDR3 coding sequence is TGTGCCAGTAGTACACAGGGTCGGACTGAAGCTTTCTTT. Translation: CASSTQGRTEAFF. V is TRBV19 and J is TRBJ1-1, with TRBD1 as a possible D gene (6 bases). From germline, CDR1 is LNHDA and CDR2 SQIVND (reference sequence). The CDR3 extends over 13 amino acids. Trimming stripped 4 bases from V and 5 bases from J, with 11 bases between.

This clone was counted only a few times. V and J are TRBV27 and TRBJ1-1; 8 bases fit TRBD1. The CDR3 length is 14 residues. The germline CDR1 and CDR2 sequences are MNHEY and SMNVEV (reference sequence). After removal of 8 bases from V and 5 bases from J, the junction contained 10 bases not matched to a gene. The CDR3 coding sequence is TGTGCCAGCGGCCTCAGGGGGCGGGAGACTGAAGCTTTCTTT. This translates into CASGLRGRETEAFF.

This clone occurred a few times. V gene TRBV10-3 combines with J gene TRBJ1-2; 8 bases align to TRBD1. Trimming cost V 6 bases and J 7 bases; bases outside gene matches: 10. CDR1 and CDR2 (germline): ENHRY, SYGVKD. The CDR3 has 14 amino acids. CDR3 in amino acids: CAIRPDRGLSGYTF. CDR3 nucleotides: TGTGCCATCAGGCCTGACAGGGGCCTGTCTGGCTACACCTTC.

In its sample, this clone was seen a few times. The CDR3 DNA reads as TGCAGCGTTCTCGCGGGGGAGGTAGGAGAGACCCAGTACTTC. It specifies CSVLAGEVGETQYF. The chain uses TRBV29-1 and TRBJ2-5; 7 bases agree with TRBD2. CDR1 and CDR2 (germline): SQVTM, ANQGSEA. V gave up 5 bases and J gave up 4 bases; unmatched junction bases: 10. The CDR3 contains 14 residues.

The CDR3 DNA follows: TGCGCCAGCAGCGGGGGGACTAGCGGGACGAATGAGCAGTTCTTC. Translation: CASSGGTSGTNEQFF. The chain is built from TRBV5-1 and TRBJ2-1, with 13 positions matching TRBD2. Germline V lookup: CDR1 SGHRS, CDR2 YFSETQ. The CDR3 covers 15 residues. Trimming removed 4 bases from V and 7 bases from J; junction bases left unmatched: 5.

The chain joins TRBV19 to TRBJ2-3, with 12 positions matching TRBD2. The V gene's germline CDR1 is LNHDA and CDR2 SQIVND (reference sequence). CDR3 size: 18 residues. The V and J ends lost 6 bases and 3 bases, in that order; junction bases with no gene match: 13. CDR3 loop: CASSRRLAGEGRTDTQYF. DNA of the CDR3: TGTGCCAGTAGCCGTCGACTAGCGGGAGAGGGGCGGACAGATACGCAGTATTTT.

For the CDR3, the DNA is TGTGCCAGCAGCCGGACGGAGAACACTGAAGCTTTCTTT. It codes for CASSRTENTEAFF. The V and J genes are TRBV6-2 or TRBV6-3 and TRBJ1-1; D unclear. V gave up 6 bases and J gave up 1 base, with 9 bases separating them. In germline, CDR1 is MNHEY, CDR2 SVGEGT. The CDR3 spans 13 residues.

This chain uses TRBV4-2 with TRBJ1-4; D not resolved. Trimming took off 5 bases at V and 3 bases at J, with 16 bases between the two ends. Looked up from germline, CDR1 is LGHNA and CDR2 is YNFKEQ. CDR3 size: 16 residues. The CDR3 sequence: CASSDTLGVANEKLFF. The CDR3 coding sequence is TGTGCCAGCAGCGATACGCTTGGGGTGGCTAATGAAAAACTGTTTTTT.

On this clone itself: The identical CDR3 is also encoded by other nucleotide sequences in the sample. The chain employs TRBV3-1 (or the pseudogene TRBV3-2) and TRBJ2-5; 11 bases agree with TRBD2. The germline gives CDR1 LGHDT, CDR2 YNNKEL (reference sequence). This CDR3 has 17 amino acids. The J segment lost 1 base and the V segment lost 1 base, leaving 5 bases of the junction unmatched. The DNA of the CDR3 is TGTGCCAGCAGCCAAGGGGTTAGCGGGGGGGTCCAAGAGACCCAGTACTTC. This sequence encodes CASSQGVSGGVQETQYF.

This chain joins TRBV5-6 and TRBJ1-6, with a weak D call TRBD1 (5 bases). CDR3 size: 16 residues. Germline CDR1 reads SGHDT; CDR2 reads YYEEEE. The germline V and J ends were trimmed by 4 bases and 0 bases, with 11 bases remaining between them. In nucleotides, the CDR3 is TGTGCCAGCAGCCCGGGTGGGGGCTCCTATAATTCACCCCTCCACTTT. Translating it yields CASSPGGGSYNSPLHF.